This T cell receptor (beta chain) was retrieved from a study of post-analysis software for immune sequencing data. Study-level background: Several disease courses (relapsing-remitting, secondary progressive and progressive-relapsing) of multiple sclerosis were included.

The study, taken as a whole, reports: Controls showed lower frequencies than patients for roughly 5 TRBV segments, and TRBV5-6, TRBV5-1 and TRBV20-1 were among these.

Carried by the TCR beta cDNA libraries were unique molecular identifiers. There were about 0.85 to 10 million T cells, and around 460,000 cDNA molecules came from them. TCRdb recomputed calls from the PCR reads with MiXCR, one row per CDR3 protein. The table lists 650,000 to 850,000 distinct CDR3 sequences, around 53% of them singletons. This clonotype was picked up one time. Its cognate antigen is unknown. The CDR3 has 15 residues. Between the trimmed V and J ends, which lost 5 bases and 1 base, there was a span of 17 bases. Per the germline V gene, CDR1 is DFQATT and CDR2 is SNEGSKA (reference sequence).

The source material was blood. This clonotype was obtained from a girl between 10 and 17 years old with multiple sclerosis. V is TRBV20-1 and J is TRBJ1-1; D possibly corresponds to TRBD1 (5 bases). Here the CDR3 DNA reads TGCAGTGCTCCCCTCGGGGCAGGCGGGAACACTGAAGCTTTCTTT. Translating it yields CSAPLGAGGNTEAFF.